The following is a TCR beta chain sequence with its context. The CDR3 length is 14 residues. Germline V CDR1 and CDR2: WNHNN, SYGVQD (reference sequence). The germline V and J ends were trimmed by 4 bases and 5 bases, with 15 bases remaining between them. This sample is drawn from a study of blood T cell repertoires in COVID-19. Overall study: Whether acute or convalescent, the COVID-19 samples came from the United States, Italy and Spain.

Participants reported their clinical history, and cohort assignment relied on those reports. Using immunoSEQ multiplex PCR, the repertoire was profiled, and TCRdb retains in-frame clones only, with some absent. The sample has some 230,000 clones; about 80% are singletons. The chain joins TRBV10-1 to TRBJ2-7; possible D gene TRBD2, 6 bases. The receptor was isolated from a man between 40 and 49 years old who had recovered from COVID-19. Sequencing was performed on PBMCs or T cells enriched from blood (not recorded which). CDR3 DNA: TGCGCCAGCAGTGGAGAGGGACTCTCGGACGAGCAGTACTTC. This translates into CASSGEGLSDEQYF.